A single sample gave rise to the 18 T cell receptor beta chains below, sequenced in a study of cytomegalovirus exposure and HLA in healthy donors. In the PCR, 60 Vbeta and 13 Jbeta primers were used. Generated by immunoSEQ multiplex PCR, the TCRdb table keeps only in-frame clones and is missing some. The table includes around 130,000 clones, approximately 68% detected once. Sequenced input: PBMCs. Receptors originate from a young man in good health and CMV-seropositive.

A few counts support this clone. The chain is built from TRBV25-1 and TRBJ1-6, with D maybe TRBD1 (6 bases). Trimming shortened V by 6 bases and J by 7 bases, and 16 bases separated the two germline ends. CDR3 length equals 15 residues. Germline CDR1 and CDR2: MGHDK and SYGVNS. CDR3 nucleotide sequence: TGTGCCAGCAGCTCCCCCGGACAGCTAAATTCACCCCTCCACTTT. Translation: CASSSPGQLNSPLHF.

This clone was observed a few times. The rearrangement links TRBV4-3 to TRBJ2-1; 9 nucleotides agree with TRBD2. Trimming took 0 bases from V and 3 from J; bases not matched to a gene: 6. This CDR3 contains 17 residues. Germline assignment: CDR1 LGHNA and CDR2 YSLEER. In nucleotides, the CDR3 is TGCGCCAGCAGCCAAGATCGGGCTAGCGGGGTCTACAATGAGCAGTTCTTC. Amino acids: CASSQDRASGVYNEQFF.

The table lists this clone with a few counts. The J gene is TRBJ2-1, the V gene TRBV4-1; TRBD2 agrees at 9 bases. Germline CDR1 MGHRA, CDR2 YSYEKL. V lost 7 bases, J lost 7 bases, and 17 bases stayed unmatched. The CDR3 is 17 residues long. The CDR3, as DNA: TGCGCCAGCACCCAGGGCCCTAGCGGGGTATTTGGGAATGAGCAGTTCTTC. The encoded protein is CASTQGPSGVFGNEQFF.

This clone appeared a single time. CDR3 sequence (DNA): TGTGCCAGCAGTTACTCTATCGGTAGCGAGGGGTACTTC. It translates to CASSYSIGSEGYF. The chain is built from TRBV6-5 and TRBJ2-5; tentative D call: TRBD2 (5 bases). V was cut by 0 bases and J by 13 bases, with 15 bases left in between. This CDR3 has 13 residues. The germline V gene encodes CDR1 MNHEY and CDR2 SVGAGI.

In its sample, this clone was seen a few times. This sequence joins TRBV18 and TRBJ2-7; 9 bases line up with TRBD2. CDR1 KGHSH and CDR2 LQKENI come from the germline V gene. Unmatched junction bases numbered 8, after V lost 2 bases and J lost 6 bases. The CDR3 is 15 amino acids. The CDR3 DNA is TGTGCCAGCTCACCATCTTTAGCGGGAGAGGTCGAGCAGTACTTC. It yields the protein CASSPSLAGEVEQYF.

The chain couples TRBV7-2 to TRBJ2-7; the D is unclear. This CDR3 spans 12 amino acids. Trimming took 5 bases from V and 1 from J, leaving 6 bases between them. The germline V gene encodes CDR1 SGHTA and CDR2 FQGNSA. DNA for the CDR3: TGTGCCAGCAGCCGCCAGTCCTACGAGCAGTACTTC. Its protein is CASSRQSYEQYF. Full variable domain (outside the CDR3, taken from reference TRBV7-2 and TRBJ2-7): GAGVSQSPSNKVTEKGKDVELRCDPISGHTALYWYRQSLGQGLEFLIYFQGNSAPDKSGLPSDRFSAERTGGSVSTLTIQRTQQEDSAVYLCASSRQSYEQYFGPGTRLTVT.

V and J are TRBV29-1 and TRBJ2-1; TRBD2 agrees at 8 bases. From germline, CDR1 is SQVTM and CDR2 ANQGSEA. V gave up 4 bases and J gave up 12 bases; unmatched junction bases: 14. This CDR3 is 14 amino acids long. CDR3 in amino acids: CSVVIGLAVGAQFF. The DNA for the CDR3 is TGCAGCGTTGTTATTGGACTAGCCGTGGGAGCGCAGTTCTTC.

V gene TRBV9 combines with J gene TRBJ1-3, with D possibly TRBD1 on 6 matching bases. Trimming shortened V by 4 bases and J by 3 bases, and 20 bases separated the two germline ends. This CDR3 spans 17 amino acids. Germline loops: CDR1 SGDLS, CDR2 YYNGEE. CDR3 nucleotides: TGTGCCAGCAGCTCACGAGGGGGGGGCAGATTTGGAAACACCATATATTTT. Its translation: CASSSRGGGRFGNTIYF.

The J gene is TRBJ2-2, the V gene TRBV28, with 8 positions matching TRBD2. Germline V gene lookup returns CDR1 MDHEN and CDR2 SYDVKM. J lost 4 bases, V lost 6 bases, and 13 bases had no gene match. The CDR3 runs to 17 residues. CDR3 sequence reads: CASSSHSSGQFTGELFF. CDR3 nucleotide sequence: TGTGCCAGCAGCAGCCATTCTAGCGGGCAATTCACCGGGGAGCTGTTTTTT.

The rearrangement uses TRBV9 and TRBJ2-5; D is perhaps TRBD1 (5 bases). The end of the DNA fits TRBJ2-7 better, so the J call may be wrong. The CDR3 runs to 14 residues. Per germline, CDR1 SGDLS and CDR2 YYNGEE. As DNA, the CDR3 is TGTGCCAGCAGCGAGGACACCTTCTCCTACGAGCAGTACTTC. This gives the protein CASSEDTFSYEQYF.

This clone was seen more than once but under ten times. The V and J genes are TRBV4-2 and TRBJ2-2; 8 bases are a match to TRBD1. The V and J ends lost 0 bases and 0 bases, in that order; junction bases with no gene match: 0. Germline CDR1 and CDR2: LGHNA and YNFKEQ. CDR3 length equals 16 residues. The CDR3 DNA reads TGTGCCAGCAGCCAAGAGACAGGGGCGAACACCGGGGAGCTGTTTTTT. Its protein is CASSQETGANTGELFF.

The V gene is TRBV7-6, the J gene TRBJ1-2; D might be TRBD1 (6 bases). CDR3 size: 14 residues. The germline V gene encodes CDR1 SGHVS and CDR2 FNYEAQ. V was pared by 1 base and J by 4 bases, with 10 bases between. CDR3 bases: TGTGCCAGCAGCTTAGATGGCAGGGGCTATGGCTACACCTTC. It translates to CASSLDGRGYGYTF.

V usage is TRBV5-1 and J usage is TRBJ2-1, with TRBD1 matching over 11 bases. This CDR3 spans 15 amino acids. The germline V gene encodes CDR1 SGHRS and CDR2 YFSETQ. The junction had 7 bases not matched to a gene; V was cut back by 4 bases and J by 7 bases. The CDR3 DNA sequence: TGCGCCAGCAGCATAGGACAGGGGGCTTGGAATGAGCAGTTCTTC. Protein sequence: CASSIGQGAWNEQFF.

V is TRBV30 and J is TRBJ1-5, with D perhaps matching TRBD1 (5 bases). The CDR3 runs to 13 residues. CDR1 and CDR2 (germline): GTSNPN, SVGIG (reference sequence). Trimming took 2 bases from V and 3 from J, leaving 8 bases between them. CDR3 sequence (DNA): TGTGCCTGGAGTCGGACATACAATCAGCCCCAGCATTTT. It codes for CAWSRTYNQPQHF.

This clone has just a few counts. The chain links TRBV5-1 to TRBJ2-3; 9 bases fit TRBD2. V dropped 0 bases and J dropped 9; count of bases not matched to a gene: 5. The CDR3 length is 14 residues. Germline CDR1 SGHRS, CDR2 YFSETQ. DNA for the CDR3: TGCGCCAGCAGCTTGGGGAGCGGGGGGTTCACGCAGTATTTT. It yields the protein CASSLGSGGFTQYF.

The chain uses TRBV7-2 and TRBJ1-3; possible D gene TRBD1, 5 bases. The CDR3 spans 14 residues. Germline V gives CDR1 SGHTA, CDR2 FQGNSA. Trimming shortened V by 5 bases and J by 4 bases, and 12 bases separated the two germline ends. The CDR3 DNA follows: TGTGCCAGCAGCCCCGGACAAGTCGGAAACACCATATATTTT. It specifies CASSPGQVGNTIYF.

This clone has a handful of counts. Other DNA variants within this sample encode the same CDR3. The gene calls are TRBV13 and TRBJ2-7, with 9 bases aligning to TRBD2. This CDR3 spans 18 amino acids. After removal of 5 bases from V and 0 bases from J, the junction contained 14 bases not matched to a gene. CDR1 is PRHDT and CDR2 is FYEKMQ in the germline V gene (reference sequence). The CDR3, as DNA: TGTGCCAGCAGCCATACAAGCGGGAGGCACCCGAGCTCCTACGAGCAGTACTTC. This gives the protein CASSHTSGRHPSSYEQYF. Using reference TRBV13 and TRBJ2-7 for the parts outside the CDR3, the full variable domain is AAGVIQSPRHLIKEKRETATLKCYPIPRHDTVYWYQQGPGQDPQFLISFYEKMQSDKGSIPDRFSAQQFSDYHSELNMSSLELGDSALYFCASSHTSGRHPSSYEQYFGPGTRLTVT.

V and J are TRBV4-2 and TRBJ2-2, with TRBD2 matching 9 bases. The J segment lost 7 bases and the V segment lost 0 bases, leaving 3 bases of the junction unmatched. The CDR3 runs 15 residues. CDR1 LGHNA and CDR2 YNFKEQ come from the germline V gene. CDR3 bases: TGTGCCAGCAGCCAAGAGCCGCGGGAGGGCGGGGAGCTGTTTTTT. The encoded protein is CASSQEPREGGELFF.